This T cell receptor beta chain originates from a study of metastatic and nonmetastatic thyroid tumors. Overall study: It was across blood and tumor or nodule tissue from malignant and benign thyroid patients that repertoires were compared.

In germline, CDR1 is SEHNR, CDR2 FQNEAQ (reference sequence). CDR3 length equals 19 residues. Trimming took 2 bases from V and 4 from J, leaving 25 bases between them. Nobody among the patients had been given any treatment before thyroid surgery. This clone was counted ten times or more. Original processing methods: For papillary thyroid cancer, a distant-metastasis classifier was constructed from CDR3 differences observed across clinicopathological groups. TCRdb called clones again from the PCR reads with MiXCR. TCRdb assigned the V and J calls; the authors' analysis was not used. The repertoire includes some 40,000 clones, about 20% of them detected once, and roughly 13% sits in the top ten.

This receptor was identified in a female donor with papillary thyroid cancer or a benign thyroid nodule (not recorded which). Some clones in this sample may be carry-over from other donors' samples. The source material was tumor tissue. The gene calls are TRBV7-9 and TRBJ2-3, with D possibly matching TRBD1 (6 bases). CDR3 bases: TGTGCCAGCAGCTTATTGTCGAGGAGGTGGGGGCCCAGCTCAGATACGCAGTATTTT. As protein: CASSLLSRRWGPSSDTQYF.